Each of the 30 T cell receptor beta chains below was sequenced from the same sample in a study of T cell responses to AZD1222 COVID-19 vaccine. The repertoire was sequenced with immunoSEQ multiplex PCR; TCRdb's copy has only in-frame clones and lacks some. The sample contains about 120,000 clones, 80% to 90% of which appear only once. Sequencing was performed on peripheral blood, taken on day 0 of AZD1222 vaccination. All receptors come from an adult in good health.

The chain is built from TRBV4-1 and TRBJ2-5, with D possibly being TRBD2 (6 bases). V was cut by 3 bases and J by 9 bases, with 14 bases left in between. Germline values: CDR1 MGHRA, CDR2 YSYEKL. The CDR3 totals 13 residues. The CDR3, as DNA: TGCGCCAGCAGCCAGACGGGACTGGGCGCCCAGTACTTC. Its protein is CASSQTGLGAQYF.

The J gene is TRBJ2-1, the V gene TRBV19; the D gene is possibly TRBD1 (6 bases). The CDR3 length is 15 residues. V lost 3 bases to trimming and J lost 5 bases, with 14 bases between them. Germline V gene sequence: CDR1 LNHDA, CDR2 SQIVND (reference sequence). CDR3 coding DNA: TGTGCCAGTAGTATCTGGGACATGCGGGACAATGAGCAGTTCTTC. Protein product: CASSIWDMRDNEQFF.

This rearrangement joins TRBV10-2 to TRBJ2-3; the match to TRBD2 covers 7 bases. Germline V lookup: CDR1 WSHSY, CDR2 SAAADI. The junction had 15 bases not matched to a gene; V was cut back by 8 bases and J by 7 bases. The CDR3 runs to 15 residues. This CDR3 reads CASEASGPIANTQYF. CDR3 bases: TGCGCCAGCGAGGCTAGCGGTCCCATCGCGAATACGCAGTATTTT.

The chain uses TRBV19 and TRBJ1-5; D is undetermined. There are 16 residues in the CDR3. Germline-derived CDR1 and CDR2 are LNHDA and SQIVND (reference sequence). V lost 6 bases and J lost 5, with 20 bases in between. The CDR3 DNA reads as TGTGCCAGTAGCAAAGGGTCGGGCCCAACATATCAGCCCCAGCATTTT. Translating it yields CASSKGSGPTYQPQHF.

The V call is TRBV12-3 or TRBV12-4, the J call TRBJ1-6; D is ambiguous. The ends were cut back, 5 bases at V and 6 bases at J, with 5 bases in the middle. The CDR3 contains 12 residues. The CDR3 DNA reads TGTGCCAGCAGTATCAGTAATTCACCCCTCCACTTT. Its translation is CASSISNSPLHF.

The DNA for the CDR3 is TGTGCCTGGGAGGTGGGGGGAGGTAGACTGTTTTTT. Its translation is CAWEVGGGRLFF. V gene TRBV30 combines with J gene TRBJ1-4; possibly TRBD1 for D (5 bases). From germline, CDR1 is GTSNPN and CDR2 SVGIG (reference sequence). V was trimmed by 5 bases and J by 13 bases, leaving 17 bases between them. CDR3 size: 12 residues.

The sample holds one count of this clone. In DNA, the CDR3 is TGTGCCAGCAGCTTCCGCAGGGGGTCTGAAGCTTTCTTT. This encodes CASSFRRGSEAFF. The chain joins TRBV5-8 to TRBJ1-1; 7 nucleotides line up with TRBD1. The V gene end was trimmed by 2 bases and the J gene end by 6 bases; junction bases not matched to a gene: 4. CDR3 length: 13 amino acids. The germline CDR1 and CDR2 sequences are SGHTS and YDEGEE.

The chain combines TRBV7-9 with TRBJ1-5; D is unresolved. There are 12 residues in the CDR3. V lost 5 bases, J lost 6 bases, and 8 bases lay in between. Germline lookup yields CDR1 SEHNR and CDR2 FQNEAQ (reference sequence). The CDR3 is CASSREGQPQHF. CDR3 sequence (DNA): TGTGCCAGCAGCCGAGAGGGTCAGCCCCAGCATTTT.

The chain employs TRBV6-4 and TRBJ1-5, with 11 nucleotides matching TRBD1. The CDR3 has 13 amino acids. The germline V gene encodes CDR1 MRHNA and CDR2 SNTAGT. Trimming took 5 bases from V and 10 from J; bases not matched to a gene: 4. The CDR3 loop reads CASSPGQGGPQHF. CDR3 sequence (DNA): TGTGCCAGCAGTCCGGGACAGGGGGGACCCCAGCATTTT.

The chain joins TRBV3-1 (or the pseudogene TRBV3-2) to TRBJ1-4; 10 bases map to TRBD1. The germline gives CDR1 LGHDT, CDR2 YNNKEL (reference sequence). V trimming: 4 bases; J trimming: 8 bases; junction bases outside the gene matches: 10. The CDR3 has 16 amino acids. CDR3 in DNA: TGTGCCAGCAGCCCAAGGGAAGGACAGGGGGGCGAAAAACTGTTTTTT. Translated: CASSPREGQGGEKLFF.

The J gene is TRBJ1-4, the V gene TRBV5-4; D ambiguous. Germline V gene lookup returns CDR1 SGHNT and CDR2 YYREEE (reference sequence). The CDR3 runs 14 residues. Trimming took 1 base from V and 3 from J, leaving 7 bases between them. CDR3 DNA sequence: TGTGCCAGCAGCTTGAGGGATCCTAATGAAAAACTGTTTTTT. Protein sequence: CASSLRDPNEKLFF.

The J gene is TRBJ1-4, the V gene TRBV27; D ambiguous. This CDR3 is 12 amino acids long. Germline V lookup: CDR1 MNHEY, CDR2 SMNVEV (reference sequence). With 6 bases removed from V and 8 bases from J, the gap between germline ends came to 10 bases. The CDR3 loop is CASSTASEKLFF. The CDR3 nucleotides are TGTGCCAGCAGCACGGCGTCGGAAAAACTGTTTTTT.

The V gene is TRBV7-9, the J gene TRBJ1-2; a weak D match, TRBD1 (6 bases). CDR3 length: 12 residues. V shed 7 bases and J shed 8 bases, with 14 bases lying between them. Germline lookup yields CDR1 SEHNR and CDR2 FQNEAQ (reference sequence). For the CDR3, the DNA is TGTGCCAGCACGGGGCAGGGGAGCGGCTACACCTTC. Encoded protein: CASTGQGSGYTF. Drawing the rest from reference TRBV7-9 and TRBJ1-2, the complete variable domain is DTGVSQNPRHKITKRGQNVTFRCDPISEHNRLYWYRQTLGQGPEFLTYFQNEAQLEKSRLLSDRFSAERPKGSFSTLEIQRTEQGDSAMYLCASTGQGSGYTFGSGTRLTVV.

The rearrangement joins TRBV23-1 to TRBJ1-1, with TRBD1 matching 9 bases. TRBV23-1 is labeled an ORF, and its function is uncertain. Trimming cost V 6 bases and J 8 bases; bases outside gene matches: 16. There are 16 residues in the CDR3. This CDR3 reads CASSRIRGQGREEAFF. CDR3 DNA sequence: TGCGCCAGCAGCCGAATCCGGGGACAGGGACGCGAGGAAGCTTTCTTT.

The chain joins TRBV29-1 to TRBJ1-3; no clear D. Germline V CDR1 and CDR2: SQVTM, ANQGSEA. The CDR3 spans 15 residues. V was trimmed by 3 bases and J by 0 bases, leaving 12 bases between them. The chain's CDR3 is CSVDRITGSGNTIYF. The DNA for the CDR3 is TGCAGCGTTGATCGGATTACGGGCTCTGGAAACACCATATATTTT.

This sequence joins TRBV2 and TRBJ2-7; weak D call: TRBD2 (5 bases). Trimming took 8 bases from V and 4 from J, leaving 15 bases between them. CDR3 length: 13 amino acids. The germline gives CDR1 SNHLY, CDR2 FYNNEI. The CDR3 region has the DNA TGTGCCAGCGTTAGTAGACCGGGGTACGAGCAGTACTTC. Translating gives CASVSRPGYEQYF.

The chain's CDR3 is CASSLEGRSPLHF. CDR3 nucleotide sequence: TGTGCCAGCAGTTTGGAGGGTCGATCACCCCTCCACTTT. The rearrangement uses TRBV12-3 or TRBV12-4 and TRBJ1-6; D unclear. The CDR3 is 13 residues long. V was shortened by 3 bases and J by 10 bases, with 10 bases between the two germline ends.

The J gene is TRBJ2-3, the V gene TRBV2; possibly TRBD2 for D (6 bases). In germline, CDR1 is SNHLY, CDR2 FYNNEI. The CDR3 has 14 residues. The V gene lost 7 bases and the J gene lost 3 bases, with 14 bases spanning the gap. The CDR3 DNA follows: TGTGCCAGCACCTACTCCGGGGGAACAGATACGCAGTATTTT. Translating it yields CASTYSGGTDTQYF.

J is TRBJ2-7 and V is TRBV7-8; possibly TRBD1 for D (5 bases). Trimming took 4 bases from V and 2 from J, leaving 15 bases between them. Germline V CDR1 and CDR2: SGHVS, FQNEAQ. This CDR3 contains 15 residues. The CDR3 reads CASSSLSRQTYEQYF. The CDR3 DNA follows: TGTGCCAGCAGCTCGCTGAGCAGACAGACCTACGAGCAGTACTTC.

In its sample, this clone was seen a few times. The CDR3 loop is CASSYRDSGANVLTF. CDR3 sequence (DNA): TGTGCCAGCAGTTACCGAGACTCTGGGGCCAACGTCCTGACTTTC. This chain links TRBV6-2 or TRBV6-3 with TRBJ2-6; no reliable D call. This CDR3 contains 15 residues. Germline loops: CDR1 MNHEY, CDR2 SVGEGT. The V end lost 2 bases, the J end lost 0 bases, and 5 bases lay between the germline ends.

V usage is TRBV28 and J usage is TRBJ2-7, with TRBD2 matching over 8 bases. The CDR3 runs to 14 residues. V dropped 7 bases and J dropped 3; count of bases not matched to a gene: 8. Germline V gene data show CDR1 as MDHEN and CDR2 as SYDVKM. The CDR3, as DNA: TGTGCCAGCAACGTAGCGGGGTCGTTCTACGAGCAGTACTTC. This sequence encodes CASNVAGSFYEQYF.

CDR3 in amino acids: CASSPARGRGNTGELFF. In DNA, the CDR3 is TGTGCCAGCAGCCCCGCGAGAGGGCGGGGGAACACCGGGGAGCTGTTTTTT. The chain uses TRBV3-1 (or the pseudogene TRBV3-2) and TRBJ2-2; the D gene is possibly TRBD2 (6 bases). The CDR3 runs 17 residues. V was shortened by 4 bases and J by 1 base, with 16 bases between the two germline ends. From germline, CDR1 is LGHDT and CDR2 YNNKEL (reference sequence).

The chain links TRBV5-6 to TRBJ1-4, with a possible D match to TRBD1 (6 bases). The CDR3 contains 15 residues. Trimming removed 4 bases from V and 6 bases from J, with 16 bases in between. CDR1 and CDR2 (germline): SGHDT, YYEEEE. CDR3: CASSLRGGVYEKLFF. The DNA of the CDR3 is TGTGCCAGCAGCCTCAGAGGGGGGGTATATGAAAAACTGTTTTTT.

The J gene is TRBJ2-6, the V gene TRBV2; D is ambiguous. Trimming cost V 6 bases and J 1 base, with 1 base left between them. There are 12 residues in the CDR3. Germline values: CDR1 SNHLY, CDR2 FYNNEI. The CDR3 loop is CASRSGANVLTF. The CDR3 bases are TGTGCCAGCAGGTCTGGGGCCAACGTCCTGACTTTC.

In DNA, the CDR3 is TGCGCCAGCAGCTCGGGACTTTCCTACGAGCAGTACTTC. It translates to CASSSGLSYEQYF. The chain links TRBV5-1 to TRBJ2-7; a possible D gene is TRBD2 (6 bases). V was cut by 3 bases and J by 1 base, with 8 bases left in between. The CDR3 has 13 residues. Germline loops: CDR1 SGHRS, CDR2 YFSETQ. Full variable domain (missing parts from reference TRBV5-1 and TRBJ2-7): KAGVTQTPRYLIKTRGQQVTLSCSPISGHRSVSWYQQTPGQGLQFLFEYFSETQRNKGNFPGRFSGRQFSNSRSEMNVSTLELGDSALYLCASSSGLSYEQYFGPGTRLTVT.

The chain couples TRBV5-1 to TRBJ2-7; D gene uncertain. The length of the CDR3 is 12 residues. Germline V gene data show CDR1 as SGHRS and CDR2 as YFSETQ. Trimming left V 4 bases short and J 3 bases short, with 8 bases between. The chain's CDR3 is CASSLPGYEQYF. The CDR3, as DNA: TGCGCCAGCAGCCTCCCTGGCTACGAGCAGTACTTC.

This clone was seen a few times. V gene TRBV28 combines with J gene TRBJ1-5; tentative D call: TRBD1 (5 bases). The V end was cut by 0 bases, the J end by 2 bases, with 8 bases between. The CDR3 is 15 amino acids. The V gene's germline CDR1 is MDHEN and CDR2 SYDVKM. This chain's CDR3 is CASSLWGPGNQPQHF. CDR3 in DNA: TGTGCCAGCAGTTTATGGGGGCCGGGCAATCAGCCCCAGCATTTT.

The chain uses TRBV18 and TRBJ2-5; D not resolved. This CDR3 is 13 amino acids long. The V and J ends lost 10 bases and 5 bases respectively, with 17 bases between them. CDR1 is KGHSH and CDR2 is LQKENI in the germline V gene. The CDR3 nucleotides read TGTGCCACCTCGAGGCTCCTGGAGGAGACCCAGTACTTC. Residues: CATSRLLEETQYF.

This clone is a singleton in its sample. The CDR3 region is CASTWGNSPLHF. Written as DNA, the CDR3 is TGTGCCAGCACCTGGGGGAATTCACCCCTCCACTTT. V usage is TRBV12-3 or TRBV12-4 and J usage is TRBJ1-6, with D maybe TRBD1 (5 bases). Between the trimmed V and J ends, which lost 7 bases and 7 bases, there was a span of 8 bases. This CDR3 has 12 amino acids.

The J gene is TRBJ1-2, the V gene TRBV30, with D hard to call. Looked up from germline, CDR1 is GTSNPN and CDR2 is SVGIG (reference sequence). The CDR3 runs to 13 residues. The V end was cut by 5 bases, the J end by 13 bases, with 23 bases between. The CDR3 DNA follows: TGTGCCTGGGCCTCAATTTCAGGATTGGATCCCACCTTC. Its translation: CAWASISGLDPTF.